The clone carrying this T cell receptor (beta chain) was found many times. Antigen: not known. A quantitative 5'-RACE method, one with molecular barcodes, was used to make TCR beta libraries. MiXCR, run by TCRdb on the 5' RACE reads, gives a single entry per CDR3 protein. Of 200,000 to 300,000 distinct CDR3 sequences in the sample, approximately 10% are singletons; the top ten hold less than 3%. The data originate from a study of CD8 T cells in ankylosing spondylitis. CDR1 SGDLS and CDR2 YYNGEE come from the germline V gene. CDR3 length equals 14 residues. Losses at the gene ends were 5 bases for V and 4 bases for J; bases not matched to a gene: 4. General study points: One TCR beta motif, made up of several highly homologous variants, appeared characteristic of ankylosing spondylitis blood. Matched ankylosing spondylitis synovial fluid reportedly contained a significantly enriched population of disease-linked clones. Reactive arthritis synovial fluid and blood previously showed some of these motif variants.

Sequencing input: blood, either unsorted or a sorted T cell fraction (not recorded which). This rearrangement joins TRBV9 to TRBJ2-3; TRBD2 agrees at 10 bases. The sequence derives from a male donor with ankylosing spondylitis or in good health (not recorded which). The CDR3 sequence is CASSASGSPDTQYF. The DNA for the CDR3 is TGTGCCAGCAGTGCTAGCGGGAGCCCAGATACGCAGTATTTT.